The 3 T cell receptor beta chains below come from one sample, sequenced in a study of T cells in tuberculosis. Generated by immunoSEQ multiplex PCR, the TCRdb table keeps only in-frame clones and is missing some. Among some 29,000 clones listed, 90% were seen once. Material for sequencing was PBMCs. Receptors originate from a donor under 30 with latent tuberculosis or without tuberculosis infection.

This clone appeared a few times. The rearrangement links TRBV5-1 to TRBJ2-6; unclear D gene. The CDR3 contains 15 residues. The germline gives CDR1 SGHRS, CDR2 YFSETQ. V was trimmed by 2 bases and J by 3 bases, leaving 9 bases between them. The CDR3 coding sequence is TGCGCCAGCAGCTTCCAGGTTGGTGGGGCCAACGTCCTGACTTTC. Protein sequence: CASSFQVGGANVLTF.

This clone was counted a few times. One end of the junction fails to match germline, which may point to a read error. The chain combines TRBV10-3 with TRBJ2-7; maybe TRBD2 (5 bases). This CDR3 is built from 14 residues. Germline V lookup: CDR1 ENHRY, CDR2 SYGVKD. The chain's CDR3 is CASSYGVGRYEQYF. DNA for the CDR3: TGTGCCAGCAGTTACGGGGTGGGTCGGTACGAGCAGTACTTC.

CDR3 sequence (DNA): TGTGCCAGCAGTTTATCGACAGGATCAAACACTGAAGCTTTCTTT. Translated, it gives CASSLSTGSNTEAFF. The chain carries TRBV2 and TRBJ1-1; D might be TRBD1 (6 bases). The CDR3 sequence is 15 residues long. In germline, CDR1 is SNHLY, CDR2 FYNNEI. V lost 5 bases and J lost 2, with 15 bases in between. The variable domain in full, completed from reference TRBV2 and TRBJ1-1, reads EPEVTQTPSHQVTQMGQEVILRCVPISNHLYFYWYRQILGQKVEFLVSFYNNEISEKSEIFDDQFSVERPDGSNFTLKIRSTKLEDSAMYFCASSLSTGSNTEAFFGQGTRLTVV.